A selection of T cell receptor beta chains follows, all from one sample in a study of T cells in localized non-small cell lung cancer. The repertoire was sequenced with immunoSEQ multiplex PCR; TCRdb's copy has only in-frame clones and lacks some. The data hold about 54,000 clones, with over 75% observed a single time. This sample comprised peripheral blood, obtained before any cancer treatment. These receptor sequences come from a female donor over 55 with stage II squamous cell lung carcinoma. Each CDR3 is given with its conserved first and last residue. Each record gives: D gene, clone size, CDR3 length, V gene, J gene, CDR3 protein, CDR3 DNA. D genes are given only for firm matches. Size tells how often a clone was seen (once, few, many) or the class of an expanded clone, and some rows leave it out.

TRBD1	.	13	TRBV19	TRBJ2-1	CATRGTGAAEQFF	TGTGCCACTAGGGGGACAGGGGCGGCTGAGCAGTTCTTC
.	once	15	TRBV7-9	TRBJ2-7	CASSPGTWGTYEQYF	TGTGCCAGCAGCCCCGGGACATGGGGAACCTACGAGCAGTACTTC
TRBD1	.	16	TRBV5-4	TRBJ1-1	CASSLGTDFMNTEAFF	TGTGCCAGCAGCCTCGGGACAGACTTTATGAACACTGAAGCTTTCTTT
.	once	15	TRBV6-1	TRBJ1-2	CASESTVLGGYGYTF	TGTGCCAGCGAGAGTACAGTTCTAGGGGGCTATGGCTACACCTTC
.	.	13	TRBV7-8	TRBJ2-2	CASSLRGSGELFF	TGTGCCAGCAGCTTAAGGGGCTCCGGGGAGCTGTTTTTT
TRBD1	.	13	TRBV5-1	TRBJ2-7	CASSLAPGQSKYF	TGCGCCAGCAGCTTGGCCCCGGGACAGAGTAAGTACTTC
.	.	15	TRBV21-1	TRBJ2-3	CAIQRGHFSTDTQYF	TGTGCTATTCAGCGGGGGCATTTTTCCACAGATACGCAGTATTTT
TRBD2	.	15	TRBV5-1	TRBJ2-3	CASSLRRGDTDTQYF	TGCGCCAGCAGCTTGAGACGGGGGGACACAGATACGCAGTATTTT
TRBD2	.	16	TRBV6-1	TRBJ2-5	CASSVDASGGQETQYF	TGTGCCAGCAGTGTTGACGCTAGCGGGGGCCAAGAGACCCAGTACTTC
.	.	11	TRBV30	TRBJ2-7	CAWSNKGEQYF	TGTGCCTGGAGCAACAAGGGGGAGCAGTACTTC
.	.	12	TRBV6-5	TRBJ2-7	CATLNQGNEQYF	TGTGCCACCCTCAACCAGGGGAACGAGCAGTACTTC
TRBD1	once	12	TRBV19	TRBJ1-2	CASGDRGDGYTF	TGTGCCAGTGGGGACAGGGGAGATGGCTACACCTTC
.	.	17	TRBV9	TRBJ2-3	CASSGLARWQDTDTQYF	TGTGCCAGCAGCGGCCTAGCCCGTTGGCAGGACACAGATACGCAGTATTTT
.	.	15	TRBV7-8	TRBJ2-5	CASSSPGASQETQYF	TGTGCCAGCAGCTCCCCTGGGGCCTCCCAAGAGACCCAGTACTTC
.	.	13	TRBV25-1	TRBJ1-1	CASRGGSYTEAFF	TGTGCCAGCAGAGGGGGGAGTTACACTGAAGCTTTCTTT
TRBD1	.	17	TRBV11-2	TRBJ1-2	CASSFTTRGQGGYGYTF	TGTGCCAGCAGCTTTACTACCCGGGGACAGGGAGGCTATGGCTACACCTTC
.	.	14	TRBV10-3	TRBJ1-2	CAISDQTDNYGYTF	TGTGCCATCAGTGATCAGACGGACAACTATGGCTACACCTTC
.	.	13	TRBV6-5	TRBJ2-7	CASSYQGSFEQYF	TGTGCCAGCAGTTACCAGGGAAGTTTCGAGCAGTACTTC
.	.	15	TRBV9	TRBJ1-2	CASSPDFAPGAGCTF	.
TRBD2	.	16	TRBV5-1	TRBJ2-5	CASSYASGGPEETQYF	TGCGCCAGCAGCTATGCTAGCGGGGGCCCGGAAGAGACCCAGTACTTC
.	.	13	TRBV7-2	TRBJ1-5	CASSLRGTQPQHF	TGTGCCAGCAGCTTACGGGGGACTCAGCCCCAGCATTTT
TRBD2	.	16	TRBV5-6	TRBJ2-5	CASSLAGRGAWETQYF	TGTGCCAGCAGCTTGGCGGGGAGGGGTGCGTGGGAGACCCAGTACTTC
.	.	15	TRBV6-5	TRBJ2-7	CASSYGQGTSYEQYF	TGTGCCAGCAGTTACGGGCAGGGAACCTCCTACGAGCAGTACTTC
.	medium-sized	16	TRBV7-9	TRBJ1-1	CASSPPWDTENTEAFF	TGTGCCAGCAGCCCACCATGGGACACGGAGAACACTGAAGCTTTCTTT
.	.	14	TRBV21-1	TRBJ1-1	CAVRGPDANTEAFF	TGTGCCGTTCGGGGCCCGGACGCCAACACTGAAGCTTTCTTT
TRBD1	many	15	TRBV9	TRBJ1-2	CASSVGNRGTYGYTF	TGTGCCAGCAGCGTAGGAAACAGGGGGACCTATGGCTACACCTTC
TRBD1	.	15	TRBV5-4	TRBJ1-3	CASSRQGAPGNTIYF	TGTGCCAGCAGCCGACAGGGGGCGCCGGGAAACACCATATATTTT
TRBD1	.	16	TRBV10-2	TRBJ2-7	CASSESNRGRGAEQYF	TGCGCCAGCAGTGAGTCGAACAGGGGGCGAGGGGCAGAGCAGTACTTC
TRBD1	.	17	TRBV6-1	TRBJ2-2	CASSEVHRGISTGELFF	TGTGCCAGCAGTGAAGTGCACAGGGGAATAAGCACCGGGGAGCTGTTTTTT
.	.	14	TRBV5-4	TRBJ1-5	CASSFGGSNQPQHF	TGTGCCAGCAGCTTTGGGGGCAGCAATCAGCCCCAGCATTTT
.	.	12	TRBV15	TRBJ2-1	CATSRIYNEQFF	TGTGCCACCAGCCGGATCTACAATGAGCAGTTCTTC
.	.	15	TRBV6-5	TRBJ1-3	CASSYSGTPGNTIYF	TGTGCCAGCAGTTACTCAGGGACCCCTGGAAACACCATATATTTT
.	.	14	TRBV7-2	TRBJ1-1	CASSFQQGNTEAFF	TGTGCCAGCAGCTTTCAACAGGGGAACACTGAAGCTTTCTTT